This T cell receptor beta chain came from a study of blood T cell repertoires in COVID-19. Study information: Both acute and convalescent COVID-19 samples were obtained from the United States, Italy and Spain. Sources were T cells, B-cell-depleted T cells, or PBMCs; the material itself was cDNA or gDNA.

As originally analysed: Estimates of nucleated cell counts were drawn from the amplification of reference gene primers. The repertoire was sequenced with immunoSEQ multiplex PCR; TCRdb's copy has only in-frame clones and lacks some. The V and J calls and the clone size are those of that table, but D and trimming were determined from the DNA. This sample carries 200,000 or so clones, 79% of them seen once, and the ten largest clones take 15% to 20%. V lost 5 bases to trimming and J lost 0 bases; unmatched junction nucleotides: 9. The CDR3 spans 17 residues. CDR1 is SGHVS, CDR2 FNYEAQ, per germline. The chain employs TRBV7-6 and TRBJ2-1, with 8 positions matching TRBD2. Sequencing used peripheral blood. This sequence was found in a man in his sixties with active or convalescent COVID-19. This CDR3 reads CASSSQLAASSYNEQFF. CDR3 DNA sequence: TGTGCCAGCAGCAGCCAACTAGCGGCTAGCTCCTACAATGAGCAGTTCTTC.